The next 21 T cell receptor beta chains were all read from a single sample in a study of cytomegalovirus exposure and HLA in healthy donors. Method: immunoSEQ multiplex PCR; TCRdb's copy keeps in-frame clones and lacks some. Among around 150,000 clones listed, approximately 90% were seen once. The sequenced material came from PBMCs. These receptors were taken from a man between 18 and 35 years old in good health and CMV-seronegative.

The genes are TRBV7-6 and TRBJ1-3; D is undetermined. Germline-derived CDR1 and CDR2 are SGHVS and FNYEAQ. This CDR3 has 15 residues. The V end was cut by 1 base, the J end by 4 bases, with 11 bases between. The CDR3 is CASSLGRRHGNTIYF. CDR3 bases: TGTGCCAGCAGCTTAGGCCGGCGGCACGGAAACACCATATATTTT.

The chain is built from TRBV10-3 and TRBJ1-3; D unclear. V lost 0 bases and J 0 bases, leaving 9 bases between the germline ends. The CDR3 is made up of 16 amino acids. Germline-derived CDR1 and CDR2 are ENHRY and SYGVKD. CDR3 sequence: CAISESMADSGNTIYF. Here the CDR3 DNA reads TGTGCCATCAGTGAGTCGATGGCAGACTCTGGAAACACCATATATTTT.

This chain's CDR3 is CASSLDSSTDTQYF. Written as DNA, the CDR3 is TGTGCCAGCAGCTTAGACAGTAGCACAGATACGCAGTATTTT. The chain couples TRBV7-8 to TRBJ2-3; D is uncertain. V dropped 1 base and J dropped 0 bases, with 5 bases sitting between them. Germline V CDR1 and CDR2: SGHVS, FQNEAQ. The CDR3 contains 14 residues.

V is TRBV5-1 and J is TRBJ2-7, with 14 bases lining up with TRBD2. J was trimmed by 6 bases and V by 3 bases; bases with no gene match: 2. CDR1 and CDR2 (germline): SGHRS, YFSETQ. There are 14 residues in the CDR3. CDR3 amino acids: CASSSGTSGGEQYV. Here the CDR3 DNA reads TGCGCCAGCAGCTCAGGGACTAGCGGGGGCGAGCAGTACGTC.

This clone was seen once. This chain links TRBV5-1 with TRBJ2-1; 7 bases align to TRBD1. This CDR3 has 16 amino acids. Unmatched junction bases numbered 11, after V lost 4 bases and J lost 4 bases. Germline CDR1 is SGHRS and CDR2 is YFSETQ. Written as DNA, the CDR3 is TGCGCCAGCAGCCGAGTTCCTGACAGGGAATACAATGAGCAGTTCTTC. It specifies CASSRVPDREYNEQFF.

The CDR3 region is CASSQGQGSYEQYF. The CDR3, as DNA: TGCGCCAGCAGCCAAGGTCAGGGCTCCTACGAGCAGTACTTC. The chain combines TRBV4-1 with TRBJ2-7, with D perhaps matching TRBD1 (5 bases). CDR1 is MGHRA, CDR2 YSYEKL, per germline. The V and J ends lost 1 base and 0 bases respectively, with 7 bases between them. The CDR3 loop spans 14 amino acids.

V and J are TRBV4-1 and TRBJ2-3, with 7 nucleotides matching TRBD2. CDR1 and CDR2 (germline): MGHRA, YSYEKL. The V segment lost 0 bases and the J segment 5 bases; nucleotides outside the gene matches: 14. The CDR3 extends over 18 amino acids. The CDR3 protein is CASSQDGRKGEGIDTQYF. The CDR3 DNA reads as TGCGCCAGCAGCCAAGACGGGAGGAAGGGAGAGGGCATAGATACGCAGTATTTT.

DNA of the CDR3: TGTGCCAGCAGTAGGGACACAAGGGAGTATGGCTACACCTTC. Amino acids: CASSRDTREYGYTF. This chain joins TRBV2 and TRBJ1-2; tentative D call: TRBD1 (6 bases). With 5 bases removed from V and 5 bases from J, the gap between germline ends came to 15 bases. Germline assignment: CDR1 SNHLY and CDR2 FYNNEI. The CDR3 has 14 residues. Together with reference TRBV2 and TRBJ1-2, the CDR3 gives the full variable domain: EPEVTQTPSHQVTQMGQEVILRCVPISNHLYFYWYRQILGQKVEFLVSFYNNEISEKSEIFDDQFSVERPDGSNFTLKIRSTKLEDSAMYFCASSRDTREYGYTFGSGTRLTVV.

CDR3 DNA sequence: TGTGCCAGTAGTTGGGACAGCCTCTATGGCTACACCTTC. Translation: CASSWDSLYGYTF. The rearrangement links TRBV19 to TRBJ1-2; 7 bases agree with TRBD1. This CDR3 spans 13 amino acids. Germline assignment: CDR1 LNHDA and CDR2 SQIVND (reference sequence). Unmatched junction bases numbered 4, after V lost 5 bases and J lost 4 bases.

The chain joins TRBV5-8 to TRBJ2-3; 12 nucleotides agree with TRBD2. The CDR3 is 17 amino acids. The trim removed 3 bases at V and 0 bases at J, leaving 5 bases unmatched. Germline V lookup: CDR1 SGHTS, CDR2 YDEGEE. As DNA, the CDR3 is TGTGCCAGCAGCTCAGGACTAGCGGGACTTAGCACAGATACGCAGTATTTT. It translates to CASSSGLAGLSTDTQYF.

This rearrangement joins TRBV5-8 to TRBJ2-5; TRBD1 aligns across 7 bases. The CDR3 totals 15 residues. Germline V gives CDR1 SGHTS, CDR2 YDEGEE. V trimming: 6 bases; J trimming: 4 bases; junction bases outside the gene matches: 12. CDR3 bases: TGTGCCAGCACCTCGACAGGGTTAATGGGAGAGACCCAGTACTTC. Its protein is CASTSTGLMGETQYF.

This clone showed up just once. The chain recombines TRBV6-5 with TRBJ2-1, with D tentatively TRBD2 (6 bases). The germline V gene encodes CDR1 MNHEY and CDR2 SVGAGI. Trimming shortened V by 6 bases and J by 9 bases, and 18 bases separated the two germline ends. The CDR3 has 14 residues. CDR3: CASRPGPQAGEQFF. The CDR3 nucleotides read TGTGCCAGCAGGCCCGGGCCCCAAGCGGGTGAGCAGTTCTTC.

The CDR3 coding sequence is TGCGCCAGCAGCCTGGGACGGACTCAAGAGACCCAGTACTTC. Amino acid sequence: CASSLGRTQETQYF. V usage is TRBV5-1 and J usage is TRBJ2-5; the D call may be TRBD1 or TRBD2 (5 bases each). Germline CDR1 is SGHRS and CDR2 is YFSETQ. CDR3 length equals 14 residues. The germline V and J ends were trimmed by 4 bases and 2 bases, with 12 bases remaining between them.

The chain recombines TRBV4-2 with TRBJ2-1; 9 bases map to TRBD2. V lost 2 bases to trimming and J lost 3 bases; unmatched junction nucleotides: 8. The germline V gene encodes CDR1 LGHNA and CDR2 YNFKEQ. The CDR3 is 17 amino acids. The CDR3 protein is CASSQLPSGADYNEQFF. The CDR3 DNA reads as TGTGCCAGCAGCCAATTGCCTAGCGGGGCAGACTACAATGAGCAGTTCTTC.

V is TRBV7-9 and J is TRBJ1-4; 7 bases align to TRBD1. Trimming cost V 4 bases and J 4 bases; bases outside gene matches: 12. Germline-derived CDR1 and CDR2 are SEHNR and FQNEAQ (reference sequence). The CDR3 has 17 residues. The chain's CDR3 is CASSSRAPGQVNEKLFF. The CDR3 bases are TGTGCCAGCAGCTCGAGGGCTCCCGGACAGGTTAATGAAAAACTGTTTTTT.

To note about this clone: Other DNA sequences of this sample code for an identical CDR3. The chain uses TRBV27 and TRBJ2-7, with TRBD1 identical over 9 bases. The trim removed 4 bases at V and 3 bases at J, leaving 1 base unmatched. This CDR3 is built from 13 residues. CDR1 and CDR2 from the germline V gene are MNHEY and SMNVEV (reference sequence). CDR3 protein: CASSSGQGYEQYF. CDR3 in DNA: TGTGCCAGCAGTTCGGGACAGGGCTACGAGCAGTACTTC.

The chain has TRBV29-1 and TRBJ2-1; no clear D. Per the germline V gene, CDR1 is SQVTM and CDR2 is ANQGSEA. V shed 2 bases and J shed 5 bases, with 13 bases lying between them. The CDR3 covers 14 residues. CDR3 sequence reads: CSVERLVPDNEQFF. The DNA for the CDR3 is TGCAGCGTTGAACGCCTAGTGCCCGACAATGAGCAGTTCTTC.

The chain is built from TRBV27 and TRBJ2-1; a weak D match, TRBD2 (5 bases). CDR3 length: 14 residues. The germline V and J ends were trimmed by 3 bases and 6 bases, with 12 bases remaining between them. Germline CDR1 and CDR2: MNHEY and SMNVEV (reference sequence). CDR3 DNA sequence: TGTGCCAGCAGTTTTCCAGCGGTTGGCAATGAGCAGTTCTTC. It yields the protein CASSFPAVGNEQFF.

The CDR3 loop reads CASSFDGGSGYTF. CDR3 in DNA: TGTGCCAGCAGCTTCGATGGAGGGTCGGGCTACACCTTC. The chain links TRBV11-3 to TRBJ1-2; no firm D call. V lost 3 bases, J lost 8 bases, and 13 bases lay in between. The CDR3 contains 13 residues. CDR1 is SGHNT and CDR2 is YENEEA in the germline V gene.

This chain uses TRBV4-1 with TRBJ2-5; D is undetermined. V lost 0 bases, J lost 5 bases, and 19 bases lay in between. There are 17 residues in the CDR3. Germline loops: CDR1 MGHRA, CDR2 YSYEKL. The CDR3 reads CASSQDDVFDGWETQYF. The CDR3 nucleotides read TGCGCCAGCAGCCAAGATGACGTATTTGACGGGTGGGAGACCCAGTACTTC.

The chain's CDR3 is CASRRTSGGDEQYF. CDR3 bases: TGTGCCAGCAGACGAACGAGCGGAGGGGACGAGCAGTACTTC. The chain joins TRBV28 to TRBJ2-7; D is possibly TRBD2 (6 bases). V gave up 6 bases and J gave up 5 bases, with 17 bases separating them. The V gene's germline CDR1 is MDHEN and CDR2 SYDVKM. CDR3 length: 14 residues.